The clone carrying this T cell receptor (beta chain) was recorded a few times. The data were taken from a study of blood T cell repertoires in COVID-19. Turning to the study itself: Samples came from the United States, Italy and Spain, spanning acute and convalescent COVID-19.

CDR1 and CDR2 from the germline V gene are MRHNA and SNTAGT. The CDR3 runs to 16 residues. Trimming cost V 6 bases and J 10 bases, with 25 bases left between them. As originally analysed: Reference gene primer amplification gave estimated nucleated cell counts. Profiling relied on immunoSEQ multiplex PCR, and the TCRdb table lists in-frame clones only, not all of them. V, J and clone size are taken as reported in that table, and D and trimming were inferred from the DNA itself. Of some 50,000 clones detected, over 75% appear once; the ten largest clones hold over 12%. The clonotype comes from a human donor in a cohort sampled during active COVID-19. The sample taken for sequencing was peripheral blood. The chain has TRBV6-4 and TRBJ2-1; tentatively, D is TRBD1 (7 bases). The CDR3 here is CASRQEQGIFGGEQFF. DNA for the CDR3: TGTGCCAGCAGACAAGAACAGGGGATTTTCGGGGGAGAGCAGTTCTTC.